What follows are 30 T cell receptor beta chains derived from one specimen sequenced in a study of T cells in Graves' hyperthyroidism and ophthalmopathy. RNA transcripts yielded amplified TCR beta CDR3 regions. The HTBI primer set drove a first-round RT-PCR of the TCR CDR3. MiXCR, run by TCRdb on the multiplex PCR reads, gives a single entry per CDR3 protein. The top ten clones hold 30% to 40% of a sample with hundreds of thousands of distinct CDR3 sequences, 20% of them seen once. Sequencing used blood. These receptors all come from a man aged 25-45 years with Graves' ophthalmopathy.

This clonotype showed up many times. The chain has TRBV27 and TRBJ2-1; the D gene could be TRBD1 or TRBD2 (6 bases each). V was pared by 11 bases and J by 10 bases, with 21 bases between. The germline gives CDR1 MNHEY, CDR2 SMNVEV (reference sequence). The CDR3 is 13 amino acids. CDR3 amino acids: CASGVAGTLEQFF. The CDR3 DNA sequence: TGTGCCTCAGGGGTGGCGGGAACCTTAGAGCAGTTCTTC.

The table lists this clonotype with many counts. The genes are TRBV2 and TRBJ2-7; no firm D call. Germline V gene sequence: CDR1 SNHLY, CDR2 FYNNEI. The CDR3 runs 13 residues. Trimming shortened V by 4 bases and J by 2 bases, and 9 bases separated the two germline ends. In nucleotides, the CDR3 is TGTGCCAGCAGTGTTGGCAGCACCTACGAGCAGTACTTC. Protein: CASSVGSTYEQYF.

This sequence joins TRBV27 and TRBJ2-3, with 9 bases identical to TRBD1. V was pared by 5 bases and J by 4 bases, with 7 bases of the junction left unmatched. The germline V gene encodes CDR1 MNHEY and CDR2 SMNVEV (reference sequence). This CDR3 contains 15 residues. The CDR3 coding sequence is TGTGCCAGCAGTCAGGGACAGGGACGGGCAGATACGCAGTATTTT. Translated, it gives CASSQGQGRADTQYF.

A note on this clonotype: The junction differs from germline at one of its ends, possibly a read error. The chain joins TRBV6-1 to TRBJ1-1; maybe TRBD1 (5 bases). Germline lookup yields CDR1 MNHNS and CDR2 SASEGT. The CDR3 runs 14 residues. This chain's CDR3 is CSSSVRGLNTEAFF. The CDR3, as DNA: TGTTCCAGCAGTGTAAGGGGACTGAACACTGAAGCTTTCTTT.

The CDR3 sequence: CSARTDDTYEQYF. CDR3 coding DNA: TGCAGTGCTAGGACGGACGATACCTACGAGCAGTACTTC. This chain joins TRBV20-1 and TRBJ2-7; no clear D gene. V was trimmed by 3 bases and J by 2 bases, leaving 11 bases between them. The CDR3 length is 13 residues. Germline V gives CDR1 DFQATT, CDR2 SNEGSKA (reference sequence).

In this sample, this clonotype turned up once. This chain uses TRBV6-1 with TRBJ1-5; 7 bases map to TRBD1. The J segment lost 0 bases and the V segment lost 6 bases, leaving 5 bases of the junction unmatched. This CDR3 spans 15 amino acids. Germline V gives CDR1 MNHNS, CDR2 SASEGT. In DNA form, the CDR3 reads TGTGCCAGCAGCCGTGGACAGGATAGCAATCAGCCCCAGCATTTT. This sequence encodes CASSRGQDSNQPQHF.

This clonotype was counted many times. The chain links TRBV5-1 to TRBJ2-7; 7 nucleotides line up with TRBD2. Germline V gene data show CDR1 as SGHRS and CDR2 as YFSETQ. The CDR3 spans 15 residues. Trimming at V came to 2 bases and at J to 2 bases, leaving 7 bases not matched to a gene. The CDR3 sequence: CASSFGAGRAYEQYF. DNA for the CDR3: TGCGCCAGCAGCTTTGGAGCGGGGAGGGCCTACGAGCAGTACTTC. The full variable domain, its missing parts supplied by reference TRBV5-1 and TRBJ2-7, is KAGVTQTPRYLIKTRGQQVTLSCSPISGHRSVSWYQQTPGQGLQFLFEYFSETQRNKGNFPGRFSGRQFSNSRSEMNVSTLELGDSALYLCASSFGAGRAYEQYFGPGTRLTVT.

The CDR3 DNA reads as TGTGCCAGCAGCTCCTACGCGACGGGGGGCCACAATGAGCAGTTCTTC. It translates to CASSSYATGGHNEQFF. The rearrangement links TRBV7-2 to TRBJ2-1; D might be TRBD2 (7 bases). The germline gives CDR1 SGHTA, CDR2 FQGNSA. Trimming left V 4 bases short and J 5 bases short, with 18 bases between. This CDR3 is 16 amino acids long.

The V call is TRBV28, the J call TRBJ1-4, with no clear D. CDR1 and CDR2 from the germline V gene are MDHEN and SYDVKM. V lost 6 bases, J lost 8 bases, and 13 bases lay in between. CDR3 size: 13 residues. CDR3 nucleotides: TGTGCCAGCAGCCAAACAGTCGGCGAAAAACTGTTTTTT. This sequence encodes CASSQTVGEKLFF.

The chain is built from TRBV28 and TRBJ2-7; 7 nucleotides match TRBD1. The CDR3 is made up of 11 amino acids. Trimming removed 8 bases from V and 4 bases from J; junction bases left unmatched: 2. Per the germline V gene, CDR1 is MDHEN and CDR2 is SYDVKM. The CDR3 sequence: CASEGQYEQYF. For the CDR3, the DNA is TGTGCCAGCGAGGGACAGTACGAGCAGTACTTC. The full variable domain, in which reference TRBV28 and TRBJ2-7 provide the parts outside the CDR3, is DVKVTQSSRYLVKRTGEKVFLECVQDMDHENMFWYRQDPGLGLRLIYFSYDVKMKEKGDIPEGYSVSREKKERFSLILESASTNQTSMYLCASEGQYEQYFGPGTRLTVT.

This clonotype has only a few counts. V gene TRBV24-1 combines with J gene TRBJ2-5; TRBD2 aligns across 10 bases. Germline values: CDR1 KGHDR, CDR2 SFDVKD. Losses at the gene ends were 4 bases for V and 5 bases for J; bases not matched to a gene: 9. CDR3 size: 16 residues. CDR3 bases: TGTGCCACCAGTGACTCTAGCGGGAGAACCCCCGAGACCCAGTACTTC. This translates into CATSDSSGRTPETQYF.

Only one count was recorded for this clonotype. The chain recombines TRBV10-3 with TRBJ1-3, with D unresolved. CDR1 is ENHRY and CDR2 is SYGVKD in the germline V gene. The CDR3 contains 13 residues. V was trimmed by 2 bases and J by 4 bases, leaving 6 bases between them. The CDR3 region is CAISEGRGNTIYF. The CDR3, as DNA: TGTGCCATCAGTGAGGGACGGGGAAACACCATATATTTT.

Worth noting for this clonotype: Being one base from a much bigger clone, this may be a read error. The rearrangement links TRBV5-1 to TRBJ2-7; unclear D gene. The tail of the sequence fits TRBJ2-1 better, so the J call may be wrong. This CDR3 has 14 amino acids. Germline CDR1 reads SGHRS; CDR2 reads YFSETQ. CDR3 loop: CASSLEERRYEQFF. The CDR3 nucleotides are TGCGCCAGCAGCTTGGAGGAGCGTAGATACGAGCAGTTCTTC.

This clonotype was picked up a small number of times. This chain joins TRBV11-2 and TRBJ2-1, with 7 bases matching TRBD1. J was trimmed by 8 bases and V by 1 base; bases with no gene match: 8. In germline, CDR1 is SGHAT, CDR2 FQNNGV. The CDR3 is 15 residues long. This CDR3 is CASSLGVTGIDEQFF. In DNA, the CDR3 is TGTGCCAGCAGCTTAGGGGTGACAGGGATCGATGAGCAGTTCTTC.

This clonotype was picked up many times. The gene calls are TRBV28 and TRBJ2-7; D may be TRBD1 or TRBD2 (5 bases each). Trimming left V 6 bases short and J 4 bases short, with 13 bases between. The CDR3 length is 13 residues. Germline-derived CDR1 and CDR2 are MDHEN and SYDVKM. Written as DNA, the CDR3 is TGTGCCAGCAGGGAGAGGGGCTCTTACGAGCAGTACTTC. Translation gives CASRERGSYEQYF.

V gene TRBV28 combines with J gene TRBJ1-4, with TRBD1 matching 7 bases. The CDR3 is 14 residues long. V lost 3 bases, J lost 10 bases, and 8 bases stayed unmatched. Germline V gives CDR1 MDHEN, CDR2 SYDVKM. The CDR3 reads CASSFWDRDGKLFF. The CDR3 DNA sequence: TGTGCCAGCAGTTTTTGGGACAGAGATGGAAAACTGTTTTTT.

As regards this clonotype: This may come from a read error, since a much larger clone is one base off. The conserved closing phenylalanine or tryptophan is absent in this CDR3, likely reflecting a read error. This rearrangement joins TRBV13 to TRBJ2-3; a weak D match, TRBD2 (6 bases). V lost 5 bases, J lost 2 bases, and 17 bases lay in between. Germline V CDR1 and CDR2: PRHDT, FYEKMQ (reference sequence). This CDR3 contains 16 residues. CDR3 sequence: CASSPPSSEHTDTQYS. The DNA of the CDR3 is TGTGCCAGCAGCCCGCCGTCTAGCGAACACACAGATACGCAGTATTCT.

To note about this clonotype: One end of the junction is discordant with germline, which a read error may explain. The CDR3 nucleotides are TGCGCCAGCAGCCAAGACGGCGAGGCAGGAGAGACCCAGTACTTC. It translates to CASSQDGEAGETQYF. The chain uses TRBV7-9 and TRBJ2-5; no clear D gene. From germline, CDR1 is SEHNR and CDR2 FQNEAQ (reference sequence). CDR3 length equals 15 residues.

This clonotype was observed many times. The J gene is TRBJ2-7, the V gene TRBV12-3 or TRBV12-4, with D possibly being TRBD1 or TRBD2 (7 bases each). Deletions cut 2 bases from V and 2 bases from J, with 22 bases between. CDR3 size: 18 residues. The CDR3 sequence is CASSLYSPGGGRTYEQYF. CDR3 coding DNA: TGTGCCAGCAGTTTATATTCCCCAGGGGGGGGACGTACCTACGAGCAGTACTTC.

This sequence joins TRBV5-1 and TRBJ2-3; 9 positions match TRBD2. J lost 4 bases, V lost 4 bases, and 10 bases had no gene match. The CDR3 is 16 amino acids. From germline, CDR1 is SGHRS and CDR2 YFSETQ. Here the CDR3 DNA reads TGCGCCAGCAGCCCCCGGGGTAGCGGGAGAGCAGATACGCAGTATTTT. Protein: CASSPRGSGRADTQYF.

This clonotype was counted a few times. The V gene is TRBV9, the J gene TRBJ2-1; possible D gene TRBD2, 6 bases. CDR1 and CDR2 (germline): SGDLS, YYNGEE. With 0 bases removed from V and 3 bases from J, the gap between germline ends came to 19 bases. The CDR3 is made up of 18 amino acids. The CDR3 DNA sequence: TGTGCCAGCAGCGTAGCTTTGGCGGGAATGGCGTACTACAATGAGCAGTTCTTC. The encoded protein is CASSVALAGMAYYNEQFF.

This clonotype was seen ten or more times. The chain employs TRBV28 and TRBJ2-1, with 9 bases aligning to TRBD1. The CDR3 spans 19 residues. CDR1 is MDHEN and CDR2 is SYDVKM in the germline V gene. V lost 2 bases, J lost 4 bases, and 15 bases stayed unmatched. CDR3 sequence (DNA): TGTGCCAGCAGTTTACAAACCATCACCGGGACAGGGCAATACAATGAGCAGTTCTTC. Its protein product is CASSLQTITGTGQYNEQFF.

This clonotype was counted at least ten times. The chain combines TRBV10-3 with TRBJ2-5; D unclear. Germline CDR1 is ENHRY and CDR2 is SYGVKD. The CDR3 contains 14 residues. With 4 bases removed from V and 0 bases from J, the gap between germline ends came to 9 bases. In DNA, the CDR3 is TGTGCCATCAGTGTTCGCCAGGACCAAGAGACCCAGTACTTC. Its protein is CAISVRQDQETQYF.

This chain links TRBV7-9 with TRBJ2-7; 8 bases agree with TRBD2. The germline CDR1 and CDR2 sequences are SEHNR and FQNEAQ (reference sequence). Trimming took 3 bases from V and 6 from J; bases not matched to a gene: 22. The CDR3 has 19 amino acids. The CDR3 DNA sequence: TGTGCCAGCAGCTTTACAGGCGTTCTAGCGGGCCGGAGGCCAAGCGAGCAGTACTTC. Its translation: CASSFTGVLAGRRPSEQYF.

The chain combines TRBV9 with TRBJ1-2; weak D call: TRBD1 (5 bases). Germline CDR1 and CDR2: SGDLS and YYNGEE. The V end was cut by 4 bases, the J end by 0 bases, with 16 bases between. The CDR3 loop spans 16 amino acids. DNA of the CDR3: TGTGCCAGCAGCCCCAGTCCCTCGACAGCTAACTATGGCTACACCTTC. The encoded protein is CASSPSPSTANYGYTF. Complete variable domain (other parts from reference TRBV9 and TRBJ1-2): DSGVTQTPKHLITATGQRVTLRCSPRSGDLSVYWYQQSLDQGLQFLIQYYNGEERAKGNILERFSAQQFPDLHSELNLSSLELGDSALYFCASSPSPSTANYGYTFGSGTRLTVV.

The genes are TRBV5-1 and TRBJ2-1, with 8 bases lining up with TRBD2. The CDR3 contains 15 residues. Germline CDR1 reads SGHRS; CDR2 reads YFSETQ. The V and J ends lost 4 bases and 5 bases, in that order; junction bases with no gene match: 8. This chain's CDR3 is CASSRAGVRHNEQFF. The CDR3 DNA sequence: TGCGCCAGCAGCCGAGCGGGAGTTCGGCACAATGAGCAGTTCTTC.

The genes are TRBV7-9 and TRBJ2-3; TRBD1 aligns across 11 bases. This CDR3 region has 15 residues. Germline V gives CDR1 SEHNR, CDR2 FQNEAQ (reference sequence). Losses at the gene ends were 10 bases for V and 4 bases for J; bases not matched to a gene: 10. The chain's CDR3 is CATGKGQGAADTQYF. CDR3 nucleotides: TGTGCCACCGGAAAAGGACAGGGGGCAGCAGATACGCAGTATTTT.

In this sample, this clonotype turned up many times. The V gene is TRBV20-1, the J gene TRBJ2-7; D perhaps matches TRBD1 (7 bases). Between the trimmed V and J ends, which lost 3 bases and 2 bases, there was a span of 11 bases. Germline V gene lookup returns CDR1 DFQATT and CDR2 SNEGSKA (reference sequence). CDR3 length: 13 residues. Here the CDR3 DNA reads TGCAGTGCTAGGGCGGGACAGACCTACGAGCAGTACTTC. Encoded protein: CSARAGQTYEQYF.

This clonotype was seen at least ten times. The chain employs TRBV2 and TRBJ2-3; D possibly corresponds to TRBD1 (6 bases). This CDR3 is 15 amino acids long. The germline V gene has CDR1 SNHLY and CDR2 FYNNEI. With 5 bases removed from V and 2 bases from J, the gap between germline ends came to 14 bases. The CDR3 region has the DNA TGTGCCAGCAGTTCCCTGGACAGTTTCACAGATACGCAGTATTTT. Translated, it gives CASSSLDSFTDTQYF.

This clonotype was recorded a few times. In nucleotides, the CDR3 is TGTGCCAGCAGCGGCGGGACCGGCGCCTTTTACGAGCAGTACTTC. Amino acids: CASSGGTGAFYEQYF. The chain links TRBV9 to TRBJ2-7; D possibly corresponds to TRBD2 (6 bases). CDR1 is SGDLS and CDR2 is YYNGEE in the germline V gene. Trimming shortened V by 3 bases and J by 4 bases, and 17 bases separated the two germline ends. This CDR3 comprises 15 residues.